This T cell receptor (beta chain) was found in a study of shared clonotypes between healthy human individuals. Between the trimmed V and J ends, which lost 0 bases and 6 bases, there was a span of 11 bases. CDR1 is LNHDA, CDR2 SQIVND, per germline (reference sequence). The CDR3 is 15 amino acids. Donors comprised healthy HIV-negative adults lacking recent acute infections or vaccinations. Regarding this clone: Its antigen is unidentified.

Study-level results: Sharing across a handful of donors was seen in roughly 5% of naive CD4 clonotypes.

Per the original data handling: Filtering differed for immunoSEQ, which gave only junction sequences without quality scores. TCRdb keeps only in-frame clones here, not all; method: immunoSEQ multiplex PCR. That table furnishes V, J and clone size, whereas the DNA furnished D and trimming. This sample has about 1.5 million clones, with 98% found just once. Sequenced: naive CD4+ T cells sorted from blood. Subset denoted: CD45RA+ positively selected. J is TRBJ2-2 and V is TRBV19; TRBD1 might be the D (6 bases). This clonotype originated in a young man in good health. The CDR3 sequence: CASSIDARGSGELFF. The CDR3, as DNA: TGTGCCAGTAGTATAGACGCCAGGGGATCCGGGGAGCTGTTTTTT.